Included here is one T cell receptor (beta chain) sequence, with context. Its antigen remains unidentified. The sample comes from a study of T-cell memory formation after mild COVID-19. Looking at the study overall: TCR clusters mostly belonged to single donors. Study findings and constraints: CD8+ contracting clones occupied EMRA, while CD4+ ones occupied mainly CM and EM. Certain responding clones were present in pre-infection memory, suggesting participation of cross-reactive memory.

TCRdb used MiXCR to reprocess the 5' RACE reads, holding one entry per CDR3 protein. The sample records roughly 500,000 distinct CDR3 sequences, around 20% being singletons. The CDR3 spans 14 residues. The origin of this receptor is an adult woman who had mild COVID-19 (a few samples of this study predate the infection). Cell type and time point are not known. The rearrangement links TRBV21-1 to TRBJ2-7. TRBV21-1 is given as a pseudogene. Sample: PBMCs or a T cell subset sorted from them (not recorded which). The CDR3 DNA reads TGTGCCCGCCAAGGAGACCAAGGCTCCAACGAGCAGTACTTC. Protein sequence: CARQGDQGSNEQYF.